This T cell receptor (beta chain) was recovered during a study of cytomegalovirus exposure and HLA in healthy donors. Per germline, CDR1 MNHNS and CDR2 SASEGT. This CDR3 is built from 16 residues. The V end lost 2 bases, the J end lost 4 bases, and 14 bases lay between the germline ends. This PCR relied on a set of 60 Vbeta primers and 13 Jbeta primers. TCRdb's copy holds only in-frame clones and misses some; the assay was immunoSEQ multiplex PCR. The profile shows roughly 84,000 clones, approximately 79% of them singletons. Whole-study results and caveats: Common viral pathogens seemed to be connected with several of the most significant clusters, according to a later analysis. Relative to equally common others, HLA-associated TCR beta chains showed greater clonal expansion in a later analysis. It was confirmed in vitro that a few of the CMV-associated chains were specific for CMV antigens.

The count of this clone is one. Its target is unknown. This chain links TRBV6-1 with TRBJ2-2; tentative D call: TRBD1 (5 bases). Sequences were obtained from PBMCs. The sequence was collected from a human donor in good health. The CDR3 spells CASSERTLTSTGELFF. CDR3 nucleotides: TGTGCCAGCAGTGAAAGGACACTAACTTCCACCGGGGAGCTGTTTTTT.